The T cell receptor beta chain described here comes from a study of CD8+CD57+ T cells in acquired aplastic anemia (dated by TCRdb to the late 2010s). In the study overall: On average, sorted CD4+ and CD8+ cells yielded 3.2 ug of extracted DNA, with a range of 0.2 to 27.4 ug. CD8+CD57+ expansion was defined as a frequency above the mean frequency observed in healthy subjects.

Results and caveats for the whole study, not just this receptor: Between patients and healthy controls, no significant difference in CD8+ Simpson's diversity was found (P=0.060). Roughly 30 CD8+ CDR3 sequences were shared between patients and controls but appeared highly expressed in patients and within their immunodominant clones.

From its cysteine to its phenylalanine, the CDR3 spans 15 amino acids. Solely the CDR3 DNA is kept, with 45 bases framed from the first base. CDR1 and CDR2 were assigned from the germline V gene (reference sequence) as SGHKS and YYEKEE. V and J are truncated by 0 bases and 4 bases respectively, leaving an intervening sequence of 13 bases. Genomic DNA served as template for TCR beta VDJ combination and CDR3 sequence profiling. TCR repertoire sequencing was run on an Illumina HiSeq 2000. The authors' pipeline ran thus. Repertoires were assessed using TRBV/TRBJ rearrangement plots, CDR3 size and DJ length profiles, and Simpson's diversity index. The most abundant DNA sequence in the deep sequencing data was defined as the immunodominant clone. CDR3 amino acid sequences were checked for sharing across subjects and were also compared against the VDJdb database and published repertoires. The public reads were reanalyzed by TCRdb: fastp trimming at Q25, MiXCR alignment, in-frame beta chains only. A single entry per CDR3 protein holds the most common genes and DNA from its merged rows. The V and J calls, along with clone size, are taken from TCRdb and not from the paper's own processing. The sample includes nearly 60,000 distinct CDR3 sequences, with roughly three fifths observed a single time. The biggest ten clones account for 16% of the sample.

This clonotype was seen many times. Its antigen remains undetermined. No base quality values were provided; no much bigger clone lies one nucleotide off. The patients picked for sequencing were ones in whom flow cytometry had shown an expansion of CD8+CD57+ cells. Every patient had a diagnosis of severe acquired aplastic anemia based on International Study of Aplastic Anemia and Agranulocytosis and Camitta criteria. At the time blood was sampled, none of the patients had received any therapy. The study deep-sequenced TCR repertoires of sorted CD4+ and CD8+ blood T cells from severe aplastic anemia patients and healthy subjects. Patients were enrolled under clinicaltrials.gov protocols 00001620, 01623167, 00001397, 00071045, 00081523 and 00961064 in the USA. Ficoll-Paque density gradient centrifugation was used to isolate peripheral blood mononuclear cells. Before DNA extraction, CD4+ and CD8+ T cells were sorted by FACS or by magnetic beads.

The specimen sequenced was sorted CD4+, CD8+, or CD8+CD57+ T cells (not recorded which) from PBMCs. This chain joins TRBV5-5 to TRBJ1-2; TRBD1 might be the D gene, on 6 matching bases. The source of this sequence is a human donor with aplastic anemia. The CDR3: CASSLEDSLLYGYTF. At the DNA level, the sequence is TGTGCCAGCAGCTTGGAGGACAGCTTACTCTATGGCTACACCTTC.